A single sample is the source of the 26 T cell receptor beta chains below, sequenced in a study of blood T cell repertoires in COVID-19. The data were produced by immunoSEQ multiplex PCR, yet TCRdb's version contains in-frame clones alone and is incomplete. Among under 150,000 clones listed, under 85% were seen once. Sequences were obtained from PBMCs or T cells enriched from blood (not recorded which). The receptors originated from a man younger than 40 who had recovered from COVID-19.

The chain links TRBV5-1 to TRBJ2-1, with 12 nucleotides matching TRBD2. The CDR3 has 16 amino acids. Germline trimming cut 4 bases from V and 8 bases from J; bases unmatched to any gene: 10. The germline V gene encodes CDR1 SGHRS and CDR2 YFSETQ. In DNA form, the CDR3 reads TGCGCCAGCAGCAGAGCTAGCGGGGGGGCCTCGCATGAGCAGTTCTTC. Protein sequence: CASSRASGGASHEQFF.

The count of this clone is one. The J gene is TRBJ1-5, the V gene TRBV28; no reliable D call. The V and J ends lost 3 bases and 7 bases respectively, with 7 bases between them. The CDR3 loop spans 12 amino acids. Germline CDR1 is MDHEN and CDR2 is SYDVKM. The CDR3 region has the DNA TGTGCCAGCAGTTTCAGCGTCCAGCCCCAGCATTTT. It encodes CASSFSVQPQHF.

This clone is a singleton in its sample. The chain combines TRBV30 with TRBJ1-1; TRBD1 might be the D (6 bases). CDR1 and CDR2 (germline): GTSNPN, SVGIG (reference sequence). CDR3 length: 13 amino acids. The germline V and J ends were trimmed by 3 bases and 4 bases, with 12 bases remaining between them. DNA of the CDR3: TGTGCCTGGAGCCAGGGGAGCGGCACTGAAGCTTTCTTT. Amino acid sequence: CAWSQGSGTEAFF.

The chain is built from TRBV5-4 and TRBJ1-1, with TRBD1 matching over 7 bases. In germline, CDR1 is SGHNT, CDR2 YYREEE (reference sequence). This CDR3 region has 17 residues. J lost 5 bases, V lost 0 bases, and 13 bases had no gene match. CDR3 sequence reads: CASSLGGGRGRGTEAFF. The CDR3 nucleotides read TGTGCCAGCAGCTTGGGAGGGGGCCGGGGGCGAGGAACTGAAGCTTTCTTT. Looking up the rest from reference TRBV5-4 and TRBJ1-1 gives the full variable domain: ETGVTQSPTHLIKTRGQQVTLRCSSQSGHNTVSWYQQALGQGPQFIFQYYREEENGRGNFPPRFSGLQFPNYSSELNVNALELDDSALYLCASSLGGGRGRGTEAFFGQGTRLTVV.

The chain combines TRBV3-1 (or the pseudogene TRBV3-2) with TRBJ1-6; D not resolved. Germline lookup yields CDR1 LGHDT and CDR2 YNNKEL (reference sequence). This CDR3 spans 14 amino acids. The V end lost 4 bases, the J end lost 7 bases, and 11 bases lay between the germline ends. The DNA of the CDR3 is TGTGCCAGCAGCCTCGAAGGCGGGAATTCACCCCTCCACTTT. The encoded protein is CASSLEGGNSPLHF.

The V call is TRBV19, the J call TRBJ2-1; a possible D gene is TRBD2 (6 bases). There are 13 residues in the CDR3. Germline V gives CDR1 LNHDA, CDR2 SQIVND (reference sequence). Trimming left V 3 bases short and J 8 bases short, with 11 bases between. CDR3 nucleotide sequence: TGTGCCAGTAGTATTGCGGGCGGGGATGAGCAGTTCTTC. This translates into CASSIAGGDEQFF.

This chain links TRBV5-1 with TRBJ1-2; D is uncertain. The CDR3 is 14 residues long. V shed 5 bases and J shed 6 bases, with 17 bases lying between them. The V gene's germline CDR1 is SGHRS and CDR2 YFSETQ. CDR3 DNA: TGCGCCAGCAGACCACAGACAACCGGCGATGGCTACACCTTC. Residues: CASRPQTTGDGYTF.

The chain carries TRBV2 and TRBJ2-1, with 7 nucleotides matching TRBD2. Germline assignment: CDR1 SNHLY and CDR2 FYNNEI. The CDR3 has 11 residues. The V gene end was trimmed by 4 bases and the J gene end by 14 bases; junction bases not matched to a gene: 5. CDR3 sequence reads: CASSADRGEFF. CDR3 sequence (DNA): TGTGCCAGCAGTGCTGATCGGGGGGAGTTCTTC.

The chain links TRBV5-6 to TRBJ1-3; the D is unclear. Trimming cost V 4 bases and J 7 bases, with 9 bases left between them. Germline lookup yields CDR1 SGHDT and CDR2 YYEEEE. This CDR3 has 12 residues. CDR3 residues: CASSLRSNTIYF. CDR3 nucleotide sequence: TGTGCCAGCAGCCTCAGGTCGAACACCATATATTTT.

V and J are TRBV9 and TRBJ1-6; 9 bases align to TRBD1. Looked up from germline, CDR1 is SGDLS and CDR2 is YYNGEE. Trimming at V came to 4 bases and at J to 8 bases, leaving 10 bases not matched to a gene. The CDR3 loop spans 16 amino acids. The CDR3 here is CASSTSTGGGDSPLHF. The CDR3 region has the DNA TGTGCCAGCAGCACCTCGACAGGGGGTGGTGATTCACCCCTCCACTTT.

The chain has TRBV3-1 (or the pseudogene TRBV3-2) and TRBJ2-1, with D hard to call. CDR1 is LGHDT, CDR2 YNNKEL, per germline (reference sequence). The CDR3 is 15 residues long. The germline V and J ends were trimmed by 0 bases and 2 bases, with 8 bases remaining between them. For the CDR3, the DNA is TGTGCCAGCAGCCAAGATACTGGAGCCTACAATGAGCAGTTCTTC. Translation: CASSQDTGAYNEQFF.

The table lists this clone with a few counts. This CDR3 reads CASSLPGGSGSVYEQYF. CDR3 DNA: TGTGCCAGCAGTTTACCGGGGGGTAGCGGGAGTGTCTACGAGCAGTACTTC. The genes are TRBV27 and TRBJ2-7, with 9 bases fitting TRBD2. V shed 2 bases, J shed 3 bases, and the junction held 11 bases outside the gene matches. Germline V gene sequence: CDR1 MNHEY, CDR2 SMNVEV (reference sequence). The CDR3 consists of 17 residues.

This clone was counted once. CDR3 amino acids: CASSPPWGEETQYF. Written as DNA, the CDR3 is TGTGCCAGCTCACCTCCCTGGGGGGAGGAGACCCAGTACTTC. V and J are TRBV18 and TRBJ2-5, with D perhaps matching TRBD2 (6 bases). CDR3 length equals 14 residues. Trimming removed 3 bases at V and 5 bases at J, with 13 bases between. The germline V gene has CDR1 KGHSH and CDR2 LQKENI.

This chain joins TRBV5-4 and TRBJ2-5, with D possibly being TRBD1 (8 bases). The CDR3 runs 17 residues. Trimming removed 4 bases from V and 4 bases from J, with 23 bases in between. Germline V gives CDR1 SGHNT, CDR2 YYREEE (reference sequence). The CDR3 region has the DNA TGTGCCAGCAGCCCCCGAGGACAGGGAGGGATGGGAGAGACCCAGTACTTC. Its translation: CASSPRGQGGMGETQYF.

This chain uses TRBV6-1 with TRBJ2-7; 7 bases agree with TRBD1. Losses at the gene ends were 0 bases for V and 2 bases for J; bases not matched to a gene: 4. This CDR3 is 15 amino acids long. Germline CDR1 reads MNHNS; CDR2 reads SASEGT. The CDR3 DNA reads as TGTGCCAGCAGTGAAGCGACAGGGTTCACCTACGAGCAGTACGTC. This gives the protein CASSEATGFTYEQYV.

The chain is built from TRBV9 and TRBJ2-3; 12 bases match TRBD2. The CDR3 contains 18 residues. Germline lookup yields CDR1 SGDLS and CDR2 YYNGEE. The ends lost 3 bases at V and 0 bases at J; junction bases unmatched: 8. Written as DNA, the CDR3 is TGTGCCAGCAGCGCGGGGACTAGCGGGTCTGGGAGCACAGATACGCAGTATTTT. Translating it yields CASSAGTSGSGSTDTQYF.

The chain carries TRBV6-5 and TRBJ1-5; the match to TRBD1 covers 9 bases. Germline CDR1 reads MNHEY; CDR2 reads SVGAGI. V trimming: 8 bases; J trimming: 7 bases; junction bases outside the gene matches: 6. CDR3 length: 13 residues. The CDR3 nucleotides read TGTGCCAGCCTCTCGGACAGGGGCCAGCCCCAGCATTTT. This gives the protein CASLSDRGQPQHF.

The V call is TRBV9, the J call TRBJ2-2; D is perhaps TRBD2 (6 bases). Deletions cut 4 bases from V and 0 bases from J, with 10 bases between. The CDR3 is 15 amino acids. Germline values: CDR1 SGDLS, CDR2 YYNGEE. CDR3 protein: CASSPRESNTGELFF. DNA of the CDR3: TGTGCCAGCAGCCCGCGGGAATCGAACACCGGGGAGCTGTTTTTT.

This clone has more than one count but fewer than ten. The V gene is TRBV6-5, the J gene TRBJ1-3, with a tentative D call TRBD1 (6 bases). The V end was cut by 5 bases, the J end by 0 bases, with 11 bases between. The CDR3 is made up of 15 amino acids. Germline values: CDR1 MNHEY, CDR2 SVGAGI. The CDR3 protein is CASSPTGSSGNTIYF. The CDR3 DNA reads as TGTGCCAGCAGTCCTACAGGGAGCTCTGGAAACACCATATATTTT.

The rearrangement uses TRBV9 and TRBJ1-2, with 10 nucleotides matching TRBD1. J was trimmed by 1 base and V by 7 bases; bases with no gene match: 4. In germline, CDR1 is SGDLS, CDR2 YYNGEE. The CDR3 loop spans 14 amino acids. The CDR3, as DNA: TGTGCCAGCTCTAGGGACAGGGGTAACTATGGCTACACCTTC. Residues: CASSRDRGNYGYTF. Full variable domain (remainder filled in from reference TRBV9 and TRBJ1-2): DSGVTQTPKHLITATGQRVTLRCSPRSGDLSVYWYQQSLDQGLQFLIQYYNGEERAKGNILERFSAQQFPDLHSELNLSSLELGDSALYFCASSRDRGNYGYTFGSGTRLTVV.

V gene TRBV7-8 combines with J gene TRBJ1-2; TRBD1 matches 7 bases. The V and J ends lost 5 bases and 4 bases, in that order; junction bases with no gene match: 7. The CDR3 runs 14 residues. From germline, CDR1 is SGHVS and CDR2 FQNEAQ. CDR3 amino acids: CASSDGTDIYGYTF. CDR3 sequence (DNA): TGTGCCAGCAGCGACGGGACAGACATCTATGGCTACACCTTC.

This chain links TRBV6-1 with TRBJ1-1, with 8 positions matching TRBD1. The V gene's germline CDR1 is MNHNS and CDR2 SASEGT. The CDR3 contains 16 residues. V lost 0 bases to trimming and J lost 1 base; unmatched junction nucleotides: 4. CDR3 sequence (DNA): TGTGCCAGCAGTGAAGCCATTGGACAGGGGAACACTGAAGCTTTCTTT. This translates into CASSEAIGQGNTEAFF.

The gene calls are TRBV27 and TRBJ1-6; D uncertain. The CDR3 spans 16 residues. Between the trimmed V and J ends, which lost 5 bases and 0 bases, there was a span of 11 bases. CDR1 and CDR2 (germline): MNHEY, SMNVEV (reference sequence). For the CDR3, the DNA is TGTGCCAGCAGTCGGGAATGGAGCTCCTATAATTCACCCCTCCACTTT. Protein sequence: CASSREWSSYNSPLHF.

The rearrangement links TRBV2 to TRBJ1-3; D is ambiguous. This CDR3 has 13 amino acids. With 7 bases removed from V and 0 bases from J, the gap between germline ends came to 7 bases. CDR1 and CDR2 (germline): SNHLY, FYNNEI. The CDR3 here is CASKDFSGNTIYF. CDR3 nucleotides: TGTGCCAGCAAGGACTTCTCTGGAAACACCATATATTTT. The complete variable domain, with remaining parts taken from reference TRBV2 and TRBJ1-3, reads EPEVTQTPSHQVTQMGQEVILRCVPISNHLYFYWYRQILGQKVEFLVSFYNNEISEKSEIFDDQFSVERPDGSNFTLKIRSTKLEDSAMYFCASKDFSGNTIYFGEGSWLTVV.

The chain has TRBV19 and TRBJ2-2; unclear D gene. The CDR3 consists of 15 residues. Germline V gene data show CDR1 as LNHDA and CDR2 as SQIVND (reference sequence). V was clipped by 2 bases and J by 3 bases, with 10 bases between them. The chain's CDR3 is CASSISPADTGELFF. CDR3 coding DNA: TGTGCCAGTAGTATAAGCCCCGCGGACACCGGGGAGCTGTTTTTT.

This chain links TRBV5-4 with TRBJ2-3; TRBD2 agrees at 10 bases. Germline V CDR1 and CDR2: SGHNT, YYREEE (reference sequence). The CDR3 runs 15 residues. V lost 4 bases and J lost 4; bases outside the gene matches: 6. In nucleotides, the CDR3 is TGTGCCAGCAGCCTCGATGGACTAGCGGCAGATACGCAGTATTTT. Encoded protein: CASSLDGLAADTQYF.